This T cell receptor (beta chain) appears in the sequencing data of a study of graft-versus-host responses after intestinal transplantation. Study information: Each recipient received a multivisceral, liver-intestinal, or isolated intestinal graft.

Sequenced by immunoSEQ multiplex PCR; TCRdb stores in-frame clones only, minus some. The sample yields roughly 6,000 clones, 20% to 25% seen once. Per the germline V gene, CDR1 is MNHNS and CDR2 is SASEGT. V lost 2 bases to trimming and J lost 8 bases, with 15 bases between them. The CDR3 loop spans 14 amino acids. This clone was seen a few times. The material was alloreactive CD4+ T cells from a mixed lymphocyte reaction culture, obtained before transplantation. Subset given: CFSE-low proliferating T cells sorted from roughly six-day pre-transplant mixed lymphocyte reaction (GvH or HvG direction). The receptor comes from a human patient who was an organ donor for intestinal transplantation. The chain recombines TRBV6-1 with TRBJ1-2; possible D gene TRBD1, 6 bases. The CDR3 loop is CASSELNREMGYTF. CDR3 in DNA: TGTGCCAGCAGTGAACTGAACAGGGAGATGGGCTACACCTTC.